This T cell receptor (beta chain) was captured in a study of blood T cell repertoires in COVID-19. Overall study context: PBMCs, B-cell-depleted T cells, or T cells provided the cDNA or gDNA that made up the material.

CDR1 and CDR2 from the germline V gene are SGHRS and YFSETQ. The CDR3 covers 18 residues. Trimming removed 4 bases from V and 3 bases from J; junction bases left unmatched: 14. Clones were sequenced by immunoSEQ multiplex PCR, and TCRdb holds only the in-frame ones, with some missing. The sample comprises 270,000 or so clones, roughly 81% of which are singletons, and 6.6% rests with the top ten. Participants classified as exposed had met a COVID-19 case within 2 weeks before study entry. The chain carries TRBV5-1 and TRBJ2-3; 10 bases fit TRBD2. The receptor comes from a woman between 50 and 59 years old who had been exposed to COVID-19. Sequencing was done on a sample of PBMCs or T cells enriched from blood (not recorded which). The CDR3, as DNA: TGCGCCAGCAGCACCCCTTCGAGGCTAGCGGGGGAGACAGATACGCAGTATTTT. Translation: CASSTPSRLAGETDTQYF.